The sample holds many counts of the clone carrying this T cell receptor beta chain. The antigen remains unidentified. The record originates from a study of neurological immune-mediated disorders. 5'RACE with 10-nucleotide random UMIs produced the cDNA. One entry per CDR3 protein, called by TCRdb with MiXCR from the 5' RACE reads. Of 65,000 to 95,000 distinct CDR3 sequences in the sample, approximately 6% were seen once. Described time point: longitudinal time-point 2. Broader study findings: No sharing of CDR3 amino acid sequences was observed among expanded clones across subjects, suggesting private repertoires in all groups.

Germline lookup yields CDR1 LGHDT and CDR2 YNNKEL (reference sequence). This CDR3 contains 15 residues. Deletions cut 3 bases from V and 0 bases from J, with 8 bases between. This sequence originates from an older woman with multiple sclerosis. The V and J genes are TRBV3-1 and TRBJ2-2; D remains ambiguous. What was sequenced was PBMCs. In nucleotides, the CDR3 is TGTGCCAGCAGCCAGGCTCCGGCGAACACCGGGGAGCTGTTTTTT. Translation gives CASSQAPANTGELFF.